This TCR beta chain derives from a study of blood T cell repertoires in COVID-19. Across the study: Collection of acute and convalescent COVID-19 samples took place in the United States, Italy and Spain. PBMCs, B-cell-depleted T cells, or T cells provided the cDNA or gDNA that made up the material.

This CDR3 comprises 12 residues. Germline CDR1 reads SNHLY; CDR2 reads FYNNEI. Germline trimming cut 7 bases from V and 6 bases from J; bases unmatched to any gene: 6. As originally analysed: Reference gene primer amplification gave nucleated cell count estimates. Here immunoSEQ multiplex PCR was the method, and the copy in TCRdb shows in-frame clones only, minus some. The V and J calls and clone size are taken from that table; D and trimming were inferred from the DNA. The sample carries tens of thousands of clones, approximately 85% recorded once. This chain uses TRBV2 with TRBJ2-7; TRBD2 agrees at 7 bases. This receptor was obtained from a man between 70 and 80 years old with acute or convalescent COVID-19. Sequenced material: peripheral blood. The CDR3 loop reads CASTPGLGEQYF. The CDR3, as DNA: TGTGCCAGCACCCCCGGACTAGGCGAGCAGTACTTC.